The T cell receptor beta chain under discussion was sequenced for a study of a mutant IDH1 vaccine in newly diagnosed glioma. CDR1 and CDR2 from the germline V gene are SEHNR and FQNEAQ (reference sequence). V lost 4 bases and J lost 5; bases outside the gene matches: 17. The CDR3 length is 19 residues. Time point indicated: week 23, last vaccination. Each dose of the vaccine consisted of 300 ug of mutant IDH1 20-mer peptide, with topical imiquimod. Study-wide points: Pseudoprogression seemed unlinked to shifts in top peripheral T cell clonotypes.

Profiled with immunoSEQ multiplex PCR; TCRdb holds only in-frame clones, not every one. The sample has roughly 60,000 clones, 80% to 90% seen once. To note about this clone: Its cognate antigen is unknown.

The chain has TRBV7-9 and TRBJ1-1; TRBD1 aligns across 12 bases. The sequenced sample was PBMCs, obtained from a glioma patient whose treatment included an IDH1 peptide vaccine. The receptor comes from a man younger than 45 with glioma. This CDR3 reads CASSSTMGQGAPGGTEAFF. CDR3 DNA sequence: TGTGCCAGCAGCTCCACCATGGGACAGGGGGCGCCGGGTGGGACTGAAGCTTTCTTT.